A selection of T cell receptor beta chains follows, all from one sample in a study of cytomegalovirus exposure and HLA in healthy donors. The data were produced by immunoSEQ multiplex PCR, yet TCRdb's version contains in-frame clones alone and is incomplete. This repertoire includes about 65,000 clones. Sequenced input: PBMCs. All receptors come from a boy aged 5-17 years in good health and CMV-seronegative. CDR3s include the opening cysteine and the closing phenylalanine or tryptophan. A D gene is named only where the DNA matches it firmly. Not every row has a clone size; where given, it reads once, few, many or a size class.

clone_size j_call d_call v_call cdr3_nt cdr3_aa
- TRBJ1-2 TRBD1 TRBV5-4 TGTGCCAGCAGCCCACGACAGGGCTATGGCTACACCTTC CASSPRQGYGYTF
- TRBJ1-2 TRBD1 TRBV27 TGTGCCAGCAGTTTATCGAGGGACAGTACATATGGCTACACCTTC CASSLSRDSTYGYTF
- TRBJ2-7 TRBD1 TRBV4-3 TGCGCCAGCAGCCCGGATTCCGGGACAGGGGGCTCTGAGCAGTACTTC CASSPDSGTGGSEQYF
- TRBJ2-2 - TRBV6-5 TGTGCCAGCAGTTACTCCCATTACACCGGGGAGCTGTTTTTT CASSYSHYTGELFF
- TRBJ1-1 - TRBV6-6 TGTGCCAGCAGTTATAAGGCAGGACTAAACACTGAAGCTTTCTTT CASSYKAGLNTEAFF
- TRBJ2-7 TRBD2 TRBV5-4 TGTGCCAGCAGCTCTGGAAGGGTTAGCGGGAAAAAGGACGAGCAGTACTTC CASSSGRVSGKKDEQYF
- TRBJ1-2 - TRBV6-1 TGTGCCACTCGACTCACCGATCACTATGGCTACACCTTC CATRLTDHYGYTF
- TRBJ1-2 - TRBV5-1 TGCGCCAGCAGCCCGGGAAGGTCTTGGGGGGAGTATGGCTACACCTTC CASSPGRSWGEYGYTF
- TRBJ1-1 - TRBV2 TGTGCCAGCAGAGAGGGAACTGAAGCTTTCTTT CASREGTEAFF
- TRBJ2-7 TRBD1 TRBV7-7 TGTGCCAGCAGCAGGGACAGATCCTACGAGCAGTACTTC CASSRDRSYEQYF
- TRBJ2-7 TRBD2 TRBV2 TGTGCCAGCAGTGGGGGGTGGACTAGCGTCTACGAGCAGTACTTC CASSGGWTSVYEQYF
- TRBJ1-1 - TRBV5-1 TGCGCCAGCAGCTCAGGTGCCAGGCTGAACACTGAAGCTTTCTTT CASSSGARLNTEAFF
- TRBJ1-4 TRBD1 TRBV4-2 TGTGCCAGCAGCCAACAAACGGGACAGGCGAGTAATGAAAAACTGTTTTTT CASSQQTGQASNEKLFF
- TRBJ1-1 TRBD1 TRBV27 TGTGCCAGCAGTCCCTGGGGACAGCGAGAATTGGCTGAAGCTTTCTTT CASSPWGQRELAEAFF
medium-sized TRBJ2-1 TRBD2 TRBV4-1 TGCGCCAGCAGCCAAGGACTAGCGGGGTATAATGAGCAGTTCTTC CASSQGLAGYNEQFF
- TRBJ2-2 TRBD2 TRBV9 TGTGCCAGCAGCGTGGGACTAGCGGGAGGTCGCGGGGAGCTGTTTTTT CASSVGLAGGRGELFF
- TRBJ2-1 - TRBV19 TGTGCCAGTAGTACCCCGCTGGAGATGACTAGAATAAATGAGCAGTTCTTC CASSTPLEMTRINEQFF
- TRBJ1-4 TRBD1 TRBV2 TGTGCCACCCAACCCGGACAGGTCTTAACTAATGAAAAACTGTTTTTT CATQPGQVLTNEKLFF
- TRBJ2-1 - TRBV6-6 TGTGCCTCCGGGGACAATGAGCAGTTCTTC CASGDNEQFF
- TRBJ1-1 - TRBV6-5 TGTGCCAGCAGTTACACAAGTTCCATTGGTGGCACTGAAGCTTTCTTT CASSYTSSIGGTEAFF
- TRBJ1-2 TRBD1 TRBV27 TGTGCCAGCAGTTCGGGACAGATAGGTGGCTACACCTTC CASSSGQIGGYTF
- TRBJ2-7 TRBD2 TRBV7-3 TGTGCCAGCAGCTCTTCCGGGACTAGCGGGAGCGAGCAGTACTTC CASSSSGTSGSEQYF
- TRBJ1-1 - TRBV7-3 TGTGCCAGCAGCTCGGGAGGGGGCACTGAAGCTTTCTTT CASSSGGGTEAFF
- TRBJ2-5 - TRBV19 TGTGCCAGTAGGTCAAGCAACCAAGAGACCCAGTACTTC CASRSSNQETQYF
- TRBJ2-7 TRBD1 TRBV27 TGTGCCAGCCTGGGACAGACCAGCGAGCAGTACTTC CASLGQTSEQYF
- TRBJ1-5 - TRBV7-9 TGTGCCAGCAGCTCCTCGAAGGGAGGAAATCAGCCCCAGCATTTT CASSSSKGGNQPQHF
- TRBJ1-2 TRBD1 TRBV27 TGTGCCAGCAGTTCGACACAGGGGTTTGGAGACTATGGCTACACCTTC CASSSTQGFGDYGYTF
- TRBJ2-1 TRBD1 TRBV6-1 TGTGCCAGCAGTGAAGGTCTTGGACAGGGGATCAATGAGCAGTTCTTC CASSEGLGQGINEQFF
- TRBJ2-7 TRBD2 TRBV7-8 TGTGCCAGCAGCTCTTGGACTAGCGGGAGGGGTTCCTACGAGCAGTACTTC CASSSWTSGRGSYEQYF
- TRBJ1-2 TRBD1 TRBV5-1 TGCGCCAGCAGCTTGGCACAGGGGCGCGATGGCTACACCTTC CASSLAQGRDGYTF
- TRBJ2-1 TRBD2 TRBV10-1 TGCGCCAGCAGTGCTGGAAAATGGTTTGCTAGCGGGGACAGTCACAATGAGCAGTTCTTC CASSAGKWFASGDSHNEQFF
- TRBJ2-2 - TRBV7-2 TGTGCCAGCAGCGCCCCATGGGGGGGCGGGAACACCGGGGAGCTGTTTTTT CASSAPWGGGNTGELFF
- TRBJ1-2 TRBD1 TRBV6-5 TGTGCCAGCACTCGGGGACAGAGGGACGGCTACACCTTC CASTRGQRDGYTF
- TRBJ1-1 - TRBV11-2 TGTGCCAGCGCTCGGTTGGCAGGTCCGAACACTGAAGCTTTCTTT CASARLAGPNTEAFF
- TRBJ2-5 - TRBV15 TGTGCCACCGCAACTAGTCGTGGAGTGTACCAAGAGACCCAGTACTTC CATATSRGVYQETQYF
large TRBJ1-2 TRBD1 TRBV30 TGTGCCTGGATCTTTTCAGGGGGCGCGTATGGCTACACCTTC CAWIFSGGAYGYTF
- TRBJ2-6 TRBD2 TRBV5-6 TGTGCCAGCAGCCGGGAGGGGTACGGCCGGGCCAACGTCCTGACTTTC CASSREGYGRANVLTF
- TRBJ2-1 TRBD2 TRBV7-9 TGTGCCAGCAGCCCCGGACTAGCAAGGTACAATGAGCAGTTCTTC CASSPGLARYNEQFF
- TRBJ2-3 - TRBV4-1 TGCGCCAGCAGCCAAGAGGGCGCAGATACGCAGTATTTT CASSQEGADTQYF
- TRBJ1-1 TRBD1 TRBV30 TGTGCCTGGAACGGACAGGGTGGAACTGAAGCTTTCTTT CAWNGQGGTEAFF